This TCR beta chain was sequenced during a study of identical twins. This clonotype has a handful of counts. Its antigen is still unknown. TCRdb re-called the 5' RACE reads with MiXCR, one entry per CDR3 protein. The sample lists approximately 630,000 distinct CDR3 sequences, around 7.5% occurring once. Whole-study results and caveats: It was cross-sectional statistical analysis, not following the same donors, that the conclusions relied on.

Germline V gene data show CDR1 as SQVTM and CDR2 as ANQGSEA. This CDR3 is 14 amino acids long. V lost 2 bases and J lost 5, with 15 bases in between. The same sample was also studied in work on yellow fever vaccine responses in identical twins.

The sequenced material came from PBMCs. This chain joins TRBV29-1 and TRBJ1-2; D call uncertain. The clonotype originates from a woman aged 18-29 years in good health. CDR3 amino acids: CSVEREKNLYGYTF. The CDR3 nucleotides are TGCAGCGTTGAACGTGAGAAAAACCTTTATGGCTACACCTTC. Full variable domain (missing parts from reference TRBV29-1 and TRBJ1-2): SAVISQKPSRDICQRGTSLTIQCQVDSQVTMMFWYRQQPGQSLTLIATANQGSEATYESGFVIDKFPISRPNLTFSTLTVSNMSPEDSSIYLCSVEREKNLYGYTFGSGTRLTVV.